These T cell receptor beta chains were read from a single sample in a study of blood T cell repertoires in COVID-19. Profiled with immunoSEQ multiplex PCR; TCRdb holds only in-frame clones, not every one. The sample lists fewer than 250,000 clones, less than 90% occurring once. Sequenced: peripheral blood. The receptors derive from a woman aged 50 to 60 with acute or convalescent COVID-19. The CDR3 runs from the conserved cysteine through the conserved F or W. D genes are given only for firm matches. Size is stated for part of the rows, as once, few or many counts, or as a class when the clone is expanded.

>TRBD1|NA|TRBV5-1|TRBJ2-2
CASSLRDSANTGELFF
TGCGCCAGCAGCCTACGGGACAGCGCGAACACCGGGGAGCTGTTTTTT
>TRBD2|once|TRBV5-1|TRBJ2-7
CASSLRTSGRSYEQYF
TGCGCCAGCAGCTTAAGGACTAGCGGGAGGTCCTACGAGCAGTACTTC
>NA|NA|TRBV19|TRBJ1-5
CASSIPGDSNQPQHF
TGTGCCAGTAGTATCCCCGGAGATAGCAATCAGCCCCAGCATTTT
>NA|NA|TRBV18|TRBJ1-1
CASSPHRELVEAFF
TGTGCCAGCTCCCCCCACAGGGAGTTAGTTGAAGCTTTCTTT
>NA|NA|TRBV5-1|TRBJ1-5
CASSLEVGANQPQHF
TGCGCCAGCAGCTTGGAGGTGGGGGCAAATCAGCCCCAGCATTTT
>NA|NA|TRBV24-1|TRBJ2-7
CATSDSGRGIEQYF
TGTGCCACCAGTGATTCTGGCAGGGGCATCGAGCAGTACTTC
>TRBD2|NA|TRBV6-2/TRBV6-3|TRBJ2-7
CASSFSGGASYEQYF
TGTGCCAGCAGCTTTAGCGGGGGGGCGTCCTACGAGCAGTACTTC
>TRBD1|few|TRBV30|TRBJ1-1
CAWSGTGSTEAFF
TGTGCCTGGAGCGGGACAGGGAGCACTGAAGCTTTCTTT
>TRBD2|NA|TRBV5-1|TRBJ2-3
CASSLDSGGATDTQYF
TGCGCCAGCAGCTTGGATAGCGGGGGGGCCACAGATACGCAGTATTTT
>TRBD1|NA|TRBV9|TRBJ1-4
CASSVMTGPGELFF
TGTGCCAGCAGCGTAATGACAGGGCCGGGGGAACTGTTTTTT
>NA|NA|TRBV6-2/TRBV6-3|TRBJ2-7
CASSPAVYEQYF
TGTGCCAGCAGTCCCGCAGTTTACGAGCAGTACTTC
>NA|NA|TRBV10-3|TRBJ2-5
CAISESWRGGTQYF
TGTGCCATCAGTGAGTCTTGGCGGGGCGGGACCCAGTACTTC
>NA|NA|TRBV18|TRBJ2-1
CASSPRGDNEQFF
TGTGCCAGCTCTCCAAGAGGAGACAATGAGCAGTTCTTC
>NA|NA|TRBV19|TRBJ1-6
CASNPGSRDSPLHF
TGTGCCAGTAACCCGGGGAGCCGGGATTCACCCCTCCACTTT
>NA|NA|TRBV7-8|TRBJ2-1
CASSLGLAEYNEQFF
TGTGCCAGCAGCTTAGGGCTAGCCGAGTACAATGAGCAGTTCTTC
>NA|NA|TRBV6-5|TRBJ1-1
CATHQRSEAFF
TGTGCCACCCATCAGAGGAGTGAAGCTTTCTTT
>NA|NA|TRBV18|TRBJ2-1
CASSPPRMFDSYNEQFF
TGTGCCAGCTCACCACCGCGAATGTTCGACTCCTACAATGAGCAGTTCTTC